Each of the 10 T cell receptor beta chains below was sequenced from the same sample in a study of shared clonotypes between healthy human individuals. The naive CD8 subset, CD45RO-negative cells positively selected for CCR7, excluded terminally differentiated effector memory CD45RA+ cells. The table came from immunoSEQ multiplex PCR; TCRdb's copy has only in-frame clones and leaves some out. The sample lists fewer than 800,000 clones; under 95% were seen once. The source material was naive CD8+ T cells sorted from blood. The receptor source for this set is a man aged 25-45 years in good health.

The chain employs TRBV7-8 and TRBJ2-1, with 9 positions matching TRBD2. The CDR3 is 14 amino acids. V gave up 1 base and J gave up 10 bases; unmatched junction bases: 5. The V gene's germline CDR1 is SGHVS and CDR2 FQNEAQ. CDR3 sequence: CASSLVASGVEQFF. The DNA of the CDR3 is TGTGCCAGCAGCTTAGTTGCTAGCGGGGTAGAGCAGTTCTTC. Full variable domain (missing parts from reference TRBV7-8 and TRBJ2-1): GAGVSQSPRYKVAKRGQDVALRCDPISGHVSLFWYQQALGQGPEFLTYFQNEAQLDKSGLPSDRFFAERPEGSVSTLKIQRTQQEDSAVYLCASSLVASGVEQFFGPGTRLTVL.

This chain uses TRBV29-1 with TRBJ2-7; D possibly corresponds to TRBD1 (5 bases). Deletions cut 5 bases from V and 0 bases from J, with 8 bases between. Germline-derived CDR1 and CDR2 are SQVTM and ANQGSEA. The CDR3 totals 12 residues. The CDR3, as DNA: TGCAGCGTTATAGGGGTCTCCTACGAGCAGTACTTC. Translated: CSVIGVSYEQYF.

The CDR3 loop is CASSPPSEETQYF. The DNA of the CDR3 is TGTGCCAGCTCACCACCGTCGGAAGAGACCCAGTACTTC. The chain recombines TRBV18 with TRBJ2-5; D is undetermined. CDR1 is KGHSH and CDR2 is LQKENI in the germline V gene. This CDR3 contains 13 residues. Trimming shortened V by 0 bases and J by 3 bases, and 5 bases separated the two germline ends.

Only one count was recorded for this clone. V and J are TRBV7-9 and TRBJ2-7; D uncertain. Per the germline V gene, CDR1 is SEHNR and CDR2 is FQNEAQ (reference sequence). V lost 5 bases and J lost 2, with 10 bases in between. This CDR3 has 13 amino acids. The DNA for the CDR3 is TGTGCCAGCAGCCCCAGGTCCACCTACGAGCAGTACTTC. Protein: CASSPRSTYEQYF.

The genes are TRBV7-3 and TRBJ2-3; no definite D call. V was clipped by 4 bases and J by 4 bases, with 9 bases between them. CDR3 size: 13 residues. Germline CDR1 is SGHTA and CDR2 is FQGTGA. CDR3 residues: CASSSRPPDTQYF. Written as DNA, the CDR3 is TGTGCCAGCAGCTCCAGACCGCCAGATACGCAGTATTTT.

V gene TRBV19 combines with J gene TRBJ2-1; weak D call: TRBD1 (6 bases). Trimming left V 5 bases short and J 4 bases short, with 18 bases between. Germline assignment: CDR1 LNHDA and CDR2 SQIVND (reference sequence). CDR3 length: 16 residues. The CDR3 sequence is CASSAQGLGFYNEQFF. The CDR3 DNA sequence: TGTGCCAGTAGTGCCCAGGGGTTAGGATTTTACAATGAGCAGTTCTTC.

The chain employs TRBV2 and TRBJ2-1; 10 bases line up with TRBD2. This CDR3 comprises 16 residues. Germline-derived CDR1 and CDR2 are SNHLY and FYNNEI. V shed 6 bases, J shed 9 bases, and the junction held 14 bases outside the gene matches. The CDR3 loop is CASRSRASGSSGEQFF. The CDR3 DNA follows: TGTGCCAGCAGGTCCCGGGCTAGCGGGAGTAGTGGTGAGCAGTTCTTC.

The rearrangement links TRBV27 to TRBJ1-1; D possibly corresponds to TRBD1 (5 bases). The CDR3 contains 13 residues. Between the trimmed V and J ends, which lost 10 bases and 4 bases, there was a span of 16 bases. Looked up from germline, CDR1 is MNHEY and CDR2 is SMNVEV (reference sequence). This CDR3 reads CATHRSGGTEAFF. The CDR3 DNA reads TGTGCCACCCATAGGTCTGGGGGCACTGAAGCTTTCTTT.

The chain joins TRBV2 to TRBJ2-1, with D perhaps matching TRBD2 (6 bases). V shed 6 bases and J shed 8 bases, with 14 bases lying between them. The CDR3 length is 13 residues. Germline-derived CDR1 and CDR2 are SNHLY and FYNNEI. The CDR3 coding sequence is TGTGCCAGCAGGCCGGGACTCCTCTATGAGCAGTTCTTC. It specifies CASRPGLLYEQFF.

The CDR3 region is CASSHIPGPLNTGELFF. The CDR3, as DNA: TGCGCCAGCAGCCACATCCCGGGGCCCCTGAACACCGGGGAGCTGTTTTTT. The chain employs TRBV4-3 and TRBJ2-2, with D perhaps TRBD1 or TRBD2 (5 bases each). CDR1 LGHNA and CDR2 YSLEER come from the germline V gene. The CDR3 is made up of 17 amino acids. V gave up 3 bases and J gave up 1 base, with 15 bases separating them.